This TCR beta chain was retrieved from a study of blood T cell dynamics during melanoma immunotherapy. Per germline, CDR1 SGHVS and CDR2 FNYEAQ. V was pared by 3 bases and J by 1 base, with 18 bases between. This CDR3 comprises 17 residues. TCRdb's table, derived via immunoSEQ multiplex PCR, lists solely in-frame clones and lacks some. This table has fewer than 15,000 clones, around nine tenths appearing once. Documented time point: week 3, after first cycle of checkpoint inhibitor. At 12 weeks after first infusion, RECIST 1.1 defined response for most patients. The sequencing used blood, collected from a patient treated with checkpoint blockade. The chain uses TRBV7-6 and TRBJ2-5; perhaps TRBD1 as D (6 bases). This receptor was obtained from a human donor with melanoma. Here the CDR3 reads CASSLGALGFSQETQYF. In DNA, the CDR3 is TGTGCCAGCAGCTTGGGGGCATTGGGGTTTAGCCAAGAGACCCAGTACTTC.